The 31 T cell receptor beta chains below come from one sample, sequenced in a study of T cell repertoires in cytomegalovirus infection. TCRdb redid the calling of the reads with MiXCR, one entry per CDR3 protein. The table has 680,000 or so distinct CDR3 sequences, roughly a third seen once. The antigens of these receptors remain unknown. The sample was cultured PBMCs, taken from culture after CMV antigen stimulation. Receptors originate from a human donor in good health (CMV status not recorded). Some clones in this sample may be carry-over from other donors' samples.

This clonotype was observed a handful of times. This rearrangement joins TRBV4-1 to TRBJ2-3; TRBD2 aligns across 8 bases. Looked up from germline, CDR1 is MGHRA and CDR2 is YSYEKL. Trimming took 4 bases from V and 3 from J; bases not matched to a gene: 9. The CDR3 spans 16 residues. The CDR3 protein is CASSRETSVGTDTQYF. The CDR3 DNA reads TGCGCCAGCAGCCGAGAGACTAGCGTAGGGACAGATACGCAGTATTTT.

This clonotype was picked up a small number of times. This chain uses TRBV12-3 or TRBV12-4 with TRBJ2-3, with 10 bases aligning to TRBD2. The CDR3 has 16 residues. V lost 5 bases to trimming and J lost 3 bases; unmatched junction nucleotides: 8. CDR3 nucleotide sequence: TGTGCCAGCAGTCTCCGTAGCGGGGGGTATACAGATACGCAGTATTTT. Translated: CASSLRSGGYTDTQYF.

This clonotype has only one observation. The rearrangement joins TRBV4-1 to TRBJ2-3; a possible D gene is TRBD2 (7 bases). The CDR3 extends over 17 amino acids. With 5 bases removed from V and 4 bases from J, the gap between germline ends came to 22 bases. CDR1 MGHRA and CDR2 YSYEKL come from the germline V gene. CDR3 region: CASSIRTSRGPADTQYF. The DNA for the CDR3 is TGCGCCAGCAGCATCCGGACTAGTCGGGGGCCCGCAGATACGCAGTATTTT.

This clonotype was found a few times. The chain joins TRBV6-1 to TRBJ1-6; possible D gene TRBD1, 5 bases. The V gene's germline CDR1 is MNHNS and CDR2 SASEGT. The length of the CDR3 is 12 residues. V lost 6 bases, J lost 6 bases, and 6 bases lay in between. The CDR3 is CASSDSNSPLHF. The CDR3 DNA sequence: TGTGCCAGCAGCGACAGTAATTCACCCCTCCACTTT.

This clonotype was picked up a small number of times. CDR3 coding DNA: TGCGCCAGCAGCCAACCTACTAGCGGGCCAAGGAACATTCAGTACTTC. Translating it yields CASSQPTSGPRNIQYF. The chain links TRBV4-1 to TRBJ2-4, with TRBD2 matching over 9 bases. The CDR3 is 16 residues long. V shed 2 bases and J 7 bases; nucleotides not matched to a gene: 9. CDR1 is MGHRA, CDR2 YSYEKL, per germline.

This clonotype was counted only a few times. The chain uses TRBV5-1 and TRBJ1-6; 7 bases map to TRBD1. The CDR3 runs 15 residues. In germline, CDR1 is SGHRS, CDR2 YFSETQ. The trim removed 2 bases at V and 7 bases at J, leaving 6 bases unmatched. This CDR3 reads CASSLVEGANSPLHF. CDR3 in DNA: TGCGCCAGCAGCTTAGTAGAGGGGGCGAATTCACCCCTCCACTTT.

The CDR3 loop reads CASSRIGAHNQPQHF. CDR3 in DNA: TGTGCCAGCAGTCGAATAGGGGCGCACAATCAGCCCCAGCATTTT. The chain employs TRBV7-6 and TRBJ1-5, with D possibly TRBD1 on 5 matching bases. The germline V gene has CDR1 SGHVS and CDR2 FNYEAQ. The CDR3 consists of 15 residues. The V and J ends lost 6 bases and 3 bases respectively, with 15 bases between them. Based on the CDR3 plus reference TRBV7-6 and TRBJ1-5, the full variable domain is GAGVSQSPRYKVTKRGQDVALRCDPISGHVSLYWYRQALGQGPEFLTYFNYEAQQDKSGLPNDRFSAERPEGSISTLTIQRTEQRDSAMYRCASSRIGAHNQPQHFGDGTRLSIL.

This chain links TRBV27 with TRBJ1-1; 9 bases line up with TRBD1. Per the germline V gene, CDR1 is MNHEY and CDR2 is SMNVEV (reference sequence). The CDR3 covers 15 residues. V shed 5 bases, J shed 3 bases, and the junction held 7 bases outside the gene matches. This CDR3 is CASSTSTGGDTEAFF. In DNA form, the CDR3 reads TGTGCCAGCAGTACCTCGACAGGGGGTGACACTGAAGCTTTCTTT.

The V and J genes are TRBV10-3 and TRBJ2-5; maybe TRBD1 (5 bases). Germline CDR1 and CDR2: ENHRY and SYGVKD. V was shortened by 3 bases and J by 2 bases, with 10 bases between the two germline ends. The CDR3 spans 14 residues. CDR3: CAISDRVGQETQYF. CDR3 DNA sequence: TGTGCCATCAGTGACAGGGTCGGTCAAGAGACCCAGTACTTC.

The CDR3 loop reads CASSQDPFRGYEQYF. The CDR3 region has the DNA TGCGCCAGCAGCCAAGATCCCTTTCGGGGCTACGAGCAGTACTTC. This chain connects TRBV4-1 to TRBJ2-7; possible D gene TRBD2, 5 bases. Deletions cut 0 bases from V and 3 bases from J, with 12 bases between. Germline-derived CDR1 and CDR2 are MGHRA and YSYEKL. The CDR3 loop spans 15 amino acids.

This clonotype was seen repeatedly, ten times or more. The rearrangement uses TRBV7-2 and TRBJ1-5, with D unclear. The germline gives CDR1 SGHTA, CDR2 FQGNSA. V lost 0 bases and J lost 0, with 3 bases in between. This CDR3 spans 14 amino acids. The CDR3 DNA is TGTGCCAGCAGCTTAGCGTATAGCAATCAGCCCCAGCATTTT. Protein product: CASSLAYSNQPQHF.

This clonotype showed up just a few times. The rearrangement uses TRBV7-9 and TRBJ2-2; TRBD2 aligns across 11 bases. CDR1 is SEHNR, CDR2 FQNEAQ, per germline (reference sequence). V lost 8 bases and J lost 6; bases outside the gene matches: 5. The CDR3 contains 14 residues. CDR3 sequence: CASVLAGEAGELFF. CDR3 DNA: TGTGCCAGCGTACTAGCGGGGGAGGCCGGGGAGCTGTTTTTT.

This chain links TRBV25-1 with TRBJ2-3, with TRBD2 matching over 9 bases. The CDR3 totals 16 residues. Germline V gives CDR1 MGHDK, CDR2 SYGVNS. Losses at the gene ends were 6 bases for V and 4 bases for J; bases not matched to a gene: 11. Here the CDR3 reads CASSEGLAGTSDTQYF. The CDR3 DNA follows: TGTGCCAGCAGCGAAGGGCTAGCGGGAACCTCAGATACGCAGTATTTT.

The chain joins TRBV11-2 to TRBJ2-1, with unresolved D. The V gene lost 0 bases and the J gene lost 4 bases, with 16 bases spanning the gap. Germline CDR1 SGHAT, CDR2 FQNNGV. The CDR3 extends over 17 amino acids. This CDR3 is CASSLDHGAPDYNEQFF. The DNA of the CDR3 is TGTGCCAGCAGCTTAGATCACGGCGCGCCGGATTACAATGAGCAGTTCTTC.

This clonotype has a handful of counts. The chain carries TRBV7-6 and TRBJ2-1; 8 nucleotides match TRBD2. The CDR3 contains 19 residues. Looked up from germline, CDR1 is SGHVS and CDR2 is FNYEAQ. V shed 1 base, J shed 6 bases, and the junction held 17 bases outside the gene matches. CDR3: CASSLGSGGALWGPNEQFF. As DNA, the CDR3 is TGTGCCAGCAGCTTAGGGAGCGGGGGTGCGCTCTGGGGGCCCAATGAGCAGTTCTTC.

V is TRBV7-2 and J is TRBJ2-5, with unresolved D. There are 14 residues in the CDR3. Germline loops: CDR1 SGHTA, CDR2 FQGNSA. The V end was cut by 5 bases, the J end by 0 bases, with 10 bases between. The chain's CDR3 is CASSKSPYQETQYF. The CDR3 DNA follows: TGTGCCAGCAGCAAAAGTCCTTACCAAGAGACCCAGTACTTC.

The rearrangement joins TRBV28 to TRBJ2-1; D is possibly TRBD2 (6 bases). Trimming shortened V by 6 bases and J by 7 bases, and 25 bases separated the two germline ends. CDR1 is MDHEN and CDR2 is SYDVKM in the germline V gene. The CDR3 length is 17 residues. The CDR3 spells CASRSDGGAGKGNEQFF. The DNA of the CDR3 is TGTGCCAGCAGATCGGACGGTGGGGCGGGGAAAGGGAATGAGCAGTTCTTC.

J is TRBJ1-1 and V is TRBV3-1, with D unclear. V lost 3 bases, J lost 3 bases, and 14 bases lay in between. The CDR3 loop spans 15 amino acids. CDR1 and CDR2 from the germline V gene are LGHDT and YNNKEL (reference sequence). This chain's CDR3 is CASSQFLKSDTEAFF. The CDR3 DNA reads TGTGCCAGCAGCCAGTTCCTAAAGAGCGACACTGAAGCTTTCTTT.

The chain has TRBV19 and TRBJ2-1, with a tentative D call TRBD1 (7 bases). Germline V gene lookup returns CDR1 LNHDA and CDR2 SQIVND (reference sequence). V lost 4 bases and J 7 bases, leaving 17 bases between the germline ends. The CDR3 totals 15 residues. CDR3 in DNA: TGTGCCAGTAGTACAGGGGGGTCTGTAGGGAATGAGCAGTTCTTC. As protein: CASSTGGSVGNEQFF.

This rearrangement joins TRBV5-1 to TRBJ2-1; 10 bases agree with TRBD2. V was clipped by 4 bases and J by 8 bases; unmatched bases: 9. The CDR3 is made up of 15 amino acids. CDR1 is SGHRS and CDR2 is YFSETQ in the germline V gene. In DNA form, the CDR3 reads TGCGCCAGCAGCCCTACAGCGGGGGGGCCTTATGAGCAGTTCTTC. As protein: CASSPTAGGPYEQFF.

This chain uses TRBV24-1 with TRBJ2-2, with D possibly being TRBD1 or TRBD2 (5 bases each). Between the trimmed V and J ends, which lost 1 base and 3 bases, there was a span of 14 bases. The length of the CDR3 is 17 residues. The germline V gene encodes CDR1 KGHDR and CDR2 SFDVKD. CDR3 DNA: TGTGCCACCAGTGATTTTGGGGCTAGCACCTACACCGGGGAGCTGTTTTTT. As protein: CATSDFGASTYTGELFF.

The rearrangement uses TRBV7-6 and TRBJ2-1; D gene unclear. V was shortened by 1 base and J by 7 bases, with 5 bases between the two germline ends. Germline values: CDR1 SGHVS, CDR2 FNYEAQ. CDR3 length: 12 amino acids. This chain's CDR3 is CASSLGQNEQFF. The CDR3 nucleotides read TGTGCCAGCAGCTTAGGTCAAAATGAGCAGTTCTTC.

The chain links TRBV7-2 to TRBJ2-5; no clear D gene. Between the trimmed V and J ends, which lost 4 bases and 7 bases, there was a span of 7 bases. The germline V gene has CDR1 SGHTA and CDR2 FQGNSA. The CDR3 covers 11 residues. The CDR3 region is CASSSPATQYF. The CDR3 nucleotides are TGTGCCAGCAGCTCCCCCGCGACCCAGTACTTC.

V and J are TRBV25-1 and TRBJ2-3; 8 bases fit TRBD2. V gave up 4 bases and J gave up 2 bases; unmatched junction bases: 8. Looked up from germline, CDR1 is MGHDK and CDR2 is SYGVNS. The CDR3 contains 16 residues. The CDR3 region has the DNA TGTGCCAGCAGTGCAAATAGCGGGGACGCCACAGATACGCAGTATTTT. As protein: CASSANSGDATDTQYF.

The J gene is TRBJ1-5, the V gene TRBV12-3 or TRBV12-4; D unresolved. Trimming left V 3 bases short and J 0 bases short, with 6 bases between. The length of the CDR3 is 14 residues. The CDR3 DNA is TGTGCCAGCAGTTTGTCTTATAGCAATCAGCCCCAGCATTTT. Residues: CASSLSYSNQPQHF.

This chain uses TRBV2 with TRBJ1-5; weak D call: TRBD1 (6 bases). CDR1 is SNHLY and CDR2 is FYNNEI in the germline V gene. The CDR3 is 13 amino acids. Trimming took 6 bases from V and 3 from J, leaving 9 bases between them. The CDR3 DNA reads TGTGCCAGCAGAAGACAGGACAATCAGCCCCAGCATTTT. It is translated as CASRRQDNQPQHF.

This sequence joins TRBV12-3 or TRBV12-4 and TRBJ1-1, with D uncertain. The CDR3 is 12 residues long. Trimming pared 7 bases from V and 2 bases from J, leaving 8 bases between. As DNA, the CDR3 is TGTGCCAGCACCTCTGGAAACACTGAAGCTTTCTTT. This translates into CASTSGNTEAFF.

The CDR3 loop is CASSLYPAGAGTEAFF. The DNA for the CDR3 is TGTGCCAGCAGCCTTTACCCCGCGGGGGCTGGGACTGAAGCTTTCTTT. The chain combines TRBV5-5 with TRBJ1-1, with D possibly matching TRBD1 (6 bases). Trimming removed 4 bases at V and 5 bases at J, with 21 bases between. The germline V gene has CDR1 SGHKS and CDR2 YYEKEE (reference sequence). CDR3 length equals 16 residues.

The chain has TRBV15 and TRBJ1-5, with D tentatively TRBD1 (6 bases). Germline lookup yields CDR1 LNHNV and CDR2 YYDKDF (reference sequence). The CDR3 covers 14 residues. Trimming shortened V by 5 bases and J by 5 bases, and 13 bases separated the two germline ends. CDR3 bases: TGTGCCACCAGCGCGACAGGTCCGCATCAGCCCCAGCATTTT. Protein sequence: CATSATGPHQPQHF.

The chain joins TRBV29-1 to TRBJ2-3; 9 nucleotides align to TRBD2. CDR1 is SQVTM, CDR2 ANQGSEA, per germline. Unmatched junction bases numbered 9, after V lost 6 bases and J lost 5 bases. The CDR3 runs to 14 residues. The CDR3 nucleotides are TGCAGCGTCAAGAGGGGCGGGAGGGAAGATACGCAGTATTTT. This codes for CSVKRGGREDTQYF.

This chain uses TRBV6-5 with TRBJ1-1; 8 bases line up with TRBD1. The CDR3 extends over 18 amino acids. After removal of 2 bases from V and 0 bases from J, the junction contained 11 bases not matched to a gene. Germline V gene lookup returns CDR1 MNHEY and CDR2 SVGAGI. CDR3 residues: CASSYTATGVSMNTEAFF. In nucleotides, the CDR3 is TGTGCCAGCAGTTACACCGCGACAGGGGTCTCCATGAACACTGAAGCTTTCTTT.